The T cell receptor beta chain under discussion was sequenced for a study of OX40 agonist ivuxolimab in advanced cancers. For the study at large: Patients were treated with ivuxolimab, an agonistic anti-OX40 (CD134) antibody. General observations from the study: Near-lowest levels of clonal expansion characterized partial responders at 0.1-3.0 mg/kg. The study observed clonal expansion of CD4+ and CD8+ blood T cells by week 6 at 0.1 to 3.0 mg/kg.

Germline loops: CDR1 SGDLS, CDR2 YYNGEE. This CDR3 comprises 13 residues. With 4 bases clipped from V and 11 bases from J, the junction kept 8 bases outside the gene matches. Turning to this clone: No antigen is known for it.

Assay used: immunoSEQ multiplex PCR; TCRdb lists only in-frame clones, some missing. The profile shows 98,000 or so clones, roughly nine tenths of them singletons. V and J are TRBV9 and TRBJ1-1; 10 positions agree with TRBD1. Here the sequenced sample was CD4+ or CD8+ T cells sorted from blood, taken in a trial of the OX40 agonist ivuxolimab. The sequence was obtained from an adult with an advanced solid tumor such as melanoma, head and neck, liver or kidney cancer. The CDR3: CASSPRQGAGAFF. CDR3 coding DNA: TGTGCCAGCAGCCCAAGACAGGGGGCGGGGGCTTTCTTT.